These 9 T cell receptor beta chains share one sample of origin, sequenced in a study of cytomegalovirus exposure and HLA in healthy donors. Primers: 60 Vbeta forward and 13 Jbeta reverse. Libraries were prepared by immunoSEQ multiplex PCR; TCRdb keeps only in-frame clonotypes and omits some of them. The sample contains about 230,000 clones, approximately 84% of which appear only once. Specimen: PBMCs. These receptors all stem from a woman aged 40 to 55 in good health and CMV-seronegative.

In DNA form, the CDR3 reads TGTGCCAGCAGTTTTCCGGGGGGGGCGTCCGGGGAGCTGTTTTTT. Its translation: CASSFPGGASGELFF. This chain uses TRBV27 with TRBJ2-2; 8 bases fit TRBD2. There are 15 residues in the CDR3. Germline assignment: CDR1 MNHEY and CDR2 SMNVEV (reference sequence). V shed 3 bases and J 6 bases; nucleotides not matched to a gene: 6.

The chain links TRBV11-3 to TRBJ2-1, with D possibly matching TRBD1 (6 bases). This CDR3 contains 15 residues. Trimming took off 8 bases at V and 2 bases at J, with 16 bases between the two ends. Germline CDR1 is SGHNT and CDR2 is YENEEA. This CDR3 is CASVGGFPTYNEQFF. The CDR3 DNA is TGTGCCAGCGTTGGGGGCTTTCCTACCTACAATGAGCAGTTCTTC.

Turning to this clone: This sample also contains other DNA sequences that code for the same CDR3. This sequence joins TRBV5-1 and TRBJ1-1, with TRBD1 matching 8 bases. The CDR3 is 13 residues long. The V gene end was trimmed by 2 bases and the J gene end by 4 bases; junction bases not matched to a gene: 1. Germline CDR1 reads SGHRS; CDR2 reads YFSETQ. CDR3 sequence (DNA): TGCGCCAGCAGCTTAACAGGGGGCACTGAAGCTTTCTTT. Protein: CASSLTGGTEAFF.

CDR3 residues: CASSFRTGDAEAFF. CDR3 nucleotide sequence: TGTGCCAGCAGCTTCCGGACAGGGGATGCTGAAGCTTTCTTT. This chain joins TRBV9 and TRBJ1-1; 9 bases align to TRBD1. This CDR3 contains 14 residues. V was clipped by 4 bases and J by 6 bases; unmatched bases: 7. Germline V lookup: CDR1 SGDLS, CDR2 YYNGEE.

The chain employs TRBV4-3 and TRBJ2-2; weak D call: TRBD1 (5 bases). The CDR3 is made up of 14 amino acids. Trimming cost V 2 bases and J 8 bases, with 12 bases left between them. Germline CDR1 LGHNA, CDR2 YSLEER. In DNA form, the CDR3 reads TGCGCCAGCAGCCAACACCAGGGCTTAGGGGAGCTGTTTTTT. Its protein product is CASSQHQGLGELFF.

The rearrangement uses TRBV7-9 and TRBJ1-5, with TRBD1 matching 7 bases. There are 14 residues in the CDR3. Germline V gene lookup returns CDR1 SEHNR and CDR2 FQNEAQ (reference sequence). V shed 4 bases, J shed 6 bases, and the junction held 6 bases outside the gene matches. This chain's CDR3 is CASSSTTGFQPQHF. CDR3 DNA sequence: TGTGCCAGCAGCTCAACGACAGGGTTTCAGCCCCAGCATTTT.

The gene calls are TRBV6-1 and TRBJ2-7; 8 bases are a match to TRBD1. This CDR3 contains 15 residues. Germline CDR1 is MNHNS and CDR2 is SASEGT. V lost 2 bases and J lost 1; bases outside the gene matches: 4. This CDR3 reads CASSERDRKSYEQYF. In DNA, the CDR3 is TGTGCCAGCAGTGAAAGGGACAGGAAATCCTACGAGCAGTACTTC.

The CDR3 sequence: CASSLGHASNQPQHF. CDR3 DNA sequence: TGTGCCAGCAGCTTGGGCCACGCTAGCAATCAGCCCCAGCATTTT. This chain joins TRBV27 and TRBJ1-5; D remains ambiguous. This CDR3 comprises 15 residues. Germline CDR1 reads MNHEY; CDR2 reads SMNVEV (reference sequence). Trimming took 6 bases from V and 0 from J, leaving 12 bases between them.

V usage is TRBV18 and J usage is TRBJ1-2; no clear D gene. This CDR3 is built from 13 residues. Per the germline V gene, CDR1 is KGHSH and CDR2 is LQKENI. Trimming cost V 2 bases and J 4 bases, with 8 bases left between them. The DNA for the CDR3 is TGTGCCAGCTCACCAGAGGGTGGCTATGGCTACACCTTC. Encoded protein: CASSPEGGYGYTF. Supplemented by reference TRBV18 and TRBJ1-2, the full variable domain reads NAGVMQNPRHLVRRRGQEARLRCSPMKGHSHVYWYRQLPEEGLKFMVYLQKENIIDESGMPKERFSAEFPKEGPSILRIQQVVRGDSAAYFCASSPEGGYGYTFGSGTRLTVV.